Below are 8 T cell receptor beta chains sequenced from a single sample in a study of cytomegalovirus exposure and HLA in healthy donors (dated by TCRdb to about 2017). Receptors were amplified or captured by the immunoSEQ multiplex PCR assay. The multiplex PCR relied on a mix of 60 forward primers for TCR Vbeta segments and 13 reverse primers for TCR Jbeta segments. What TCRdb holds here is the immuneACCESS table cut down to in-frame rearrangements. Part of the clones is not present; checked against another copy, under half of the missing clones reflect an unresolved V gene, and the others are unexplained. The sample table records around 150,000 clones; roughly 80% of these occur just once. The ten largest clones add up to approximately 4.8% of the sample. The specimen sequenced was PBMCs. The receptor set was obtained from a man aged 25-45 years in good health and CMV-seronegative.

The chain recombines TRBV13 with TRBJ2-5, with a tentative D call TRBD1 (6 bases). This CDR3 contains 14 residues. Germline V CDR1 and CDR2: PRHDT, FYEKMQ (reference sequence). The V gene lost 5 bases and the J gene lost 4 bases, with 14 bases spanning the gap. The CDR3 DNA reads as TGTGCCAGCAGCGATCGAACCAGGGGAGAGACCCAGTACTTC. Protein: CASSDRTRGETQYF.

The rearrangement uses TRBV19 and TRBJ2-1; the match to TRBD2 covers 8 bases. The length of the CDR3 is 15 residues. Trimming removed 9 bases from V and 8 bases from J; junction bases left unmatched: 15. Germline V gene data show CDR1 as LNHDA and CDR2 as SQIVND (reference sequence). The CDR3 region has the DNA TGTGCCAGCACCCTGTCGGGCGGGAGGCCAGATGAGCAGTTCTTC. This translates into CASTLSGGRPDEQFF.

This clone showed up just once. The chain joins TRBV20-1 to TRBJ2-7; 7 bases match TRBD1. The CDR3 extends over 11 amino acids. Germline CDR1 reads DFQATT; CDR2 reads SNEGSKA (reference sequence). Losses at the gene ends were 6 bases for V and 4 bases for J; bases not matched to a gene: 3. CDR3: CSAGRGYEQYF. The CDR3 coding sequence is TGCAGTGCGGGCAGGGGGTACGAGCAGTACTTC.

V gene TRBV6-5 combines with J gene TRBJ1-2, with TRBD1 identical over 8 bases. The ends lost 5 bases at V and 8 bases at J; junction bases unmatched: 1. CDR1 and CDR2 from the germline V gene are MNHEY and SVGAGI. The CDR3 totals 11 residues. CDR3 sequence (DNA): TGTGCCAGCAGTCCAGGGGGCGGCTACACCTTC. Translation gives CASSPGGGYTF.

This clone came up a few times. The chain couples TRBV6-1 to TRBJ1-5, with D possibly matching TRBD1 (5 bases). Between the trimmed V and J ends, which lost 3 bases and 3 bases, there was a span of 9 bases. The length of the CDR3 is 14 residues. Germline V gives CDR1 MNHNS, CDR2 SASEGT. The CDR3 is CASSDRALNQPQHF. DNA of the CDR3: TGTGCCAGCAGTGACAGGGCCCTCAATCAGCCCCAGCATTTT.

In this sample, this clone turned up a few times. V and J are TRBV7-2 and TRBJ1-5; D is possibly TRBD1 (5 bases). Trimming pared 3 bases from V and 5 bases from J, leaving 14 bases between. The germline V gene encodes CDR1 SGHTA and CDR2 FQGNSA. The CDR3 runs to 15 residues. The CDR3: CASSLGRQGDQPQHF. CDR3 in DNA: TGTGCCAGCAGCTTGGGTCGGCAGGGTGATCAGCCCCAGCATTTT.

V is TRBV11-2 and J is TRBJ2-5; D is possibly TRBD2 (6 bases). This CDR3 has 16 amino acids. The V end lost 1 base, the J end lost 5 bases, and 17 bases lay between the germline ends. Germline V gene lookup returns CDR1 SGHAT and CDR2 FQNNGV. The CDR3 region is CASSLGLGGAGETQYF. The CDR3, as DNA: TGTGCCAGCAGCTTAGGCCTCGGTGGGGCGGGGGAGACCCAGTACTTC.

This clone was seen a single time. The rearrangement uses TRBV28 and TRBJ2-4; D may be TRBD1 (5 bases). The germline V gene encodes CDR1 MDHEN and CDR2 SYDVKM. The V end lost 4 bases, the J end lost 3 bases, and 7 bases lay between the germline ends. The CDR3 is 13 amino acids. CDR3 DNA sequence: TGTGCCAGCAGTTCTGACAGCAAAAACATTCAGTACTTC. Its protein is CASSSDSKNIQYF.